What follows are 21 T cell receptor beta chains derived from one specimen sequenced in a study of blood T cell repertoires in COVID-19. Sequencing used immunoSEQ multiplex PCR; TCRdb keeps in-frame clones, though not all of them. The sample includes approximately 280,000 clones, 85% of them seen just once. The material sequenced was PBMCs or T cells enriched from blood (not recorded which). These receptors were obtained from a woman in her forties or fifties who had recovered from COVID-19.

This chain links TRBV6-1 with TRBJ2-1; D not resolved. Trimming took off 3 bases at V and 8 bases at J, with 5 bases between the two ends. This CDR3 region has 11 residues. CDR1 and CDR2 from the germline V gene are MNHNS and SASEGT. CDR3 amino acids: CASSEAYEQFF. CDR3 bases: TGTGCCAGCAGTGAGGCTTATGAGCAGTTCTTC.

V is TRBV9 and J is TRBJ2-5; D ambiguous. The CDR3 runs 13 residues. Germline CDR1 SGDLS, CDR2 YYNGEE. Trimming removed 3 bases at V and 2 bases at J, with 8 bases between. In DNA form, the CDR3 reads TGTGCCAGCAGCGGGAGTAGGCAAGAGACCCAGTACTTC. This encodes CASSGSRQETQYF. Full variable domain (rest looked up from reference TRBV9 and TRBJ2-5): DSGVTQTPKHLITATGQRVTLRCSPRSGDLSVYWYQQSLDQGLQFLIQYYNGEERAKGNILERFSAQQFPDLHSELNLSSLELGDSALYFCASSGSRQETQYFGPGTRLLVL.

J is TRBJ1-5 and V is TRBV30; D not certain. Trimming left V 4 bases short and J 4 bases short, with 17 bases between. CDR1 GTSNPN and CDR2 SVGIG come from the germline V gene (reference sequence). CDR3 size: 15 residues. The CDR3, as DNA: TGTGCCTGGACTAATGACGGGGTTTTAAATCAGCCCCAGCATTTT. Its translation: CAWTNDGVLNQPQHF.

This clone was detected only once. This rearrangement joins TRBV10-3 to TRBJ2-7, with TRBD1 as a possible D gene (5 bases). Germline values: CDR1 ENHRY, CDR2 SYGVKD. The CDR3 covers 14 residues. V lost 4 bases and J 3 bases, leaving 13 bases between the germline ends. CDR3 protein: CAISGVGQGYEQYF. The CDR3 DNA reads as TGTGCCATCAGTGGGGTGGGGCAGGGCTACGAGCAGTACTTC.

The genes are TRBV4-1 and TRBJ1-5, with D perhaps TRBD1 (5 bases). The CDR3 is made up of 18 amino acids. The V end lost 7 bases, the J end lost 6 bases, and 28 bases lay between the germline ends. CDR1 and CDR2 (germline): MGHRA, YSYEKL. The CDR3, as DNA: TGCGCCAGCACCCCAACGACGGGGGGATCCAGGGAAGGTCAGCCCCAGCATTTT. This gives the protein CASTPTTGGSREGQPQHF.

The chain carries TRBV5-4 and TRBJ1-2; D uncertain. CDR1 and CDR2 from the germline V gene are SGHNT and YYREEE (reference sequence). Trimming stripped 2 bases from V and 6 bases from J, with 11 bases between. This CDR3 comprises 13 residues. DNA for the CDR3: TGTGCCAGCAGCTTAAAGAACAGAGATGGCTACACCTTC. It translates to CASSLKNRDGYTF. Full variable domain (rest looked up from reference TRBV5-4 and TRBJ1-2): ETGVTQSPTHLIKTRGQQVTLRCSSQSGHNTVSWYQQALGQGPQFIFQYYREEENGRGNFPPRFSGLQFPNYSSELNVNALELDDSALYLCASSLKNRDGYTFGSGTRLTVV.

The V and J genes are TRBV5-1 and TRBJ1-6; D might be TRBD1 (6 bases). CDR1 is SGHRS and CDR2 is YFSETQ in the germline V gene. V lost 7 bases and J 8 bases, leaving 16 bases between the germline ends. There are 14 residues in the CDR3. Written as DNA, the CDR3 is TGCGCCAGCGGCCATACAGGGTTTGATTCACCCCTCCACTTT. This translates into CASGHTGFDSPLHF.

The V call is TRBV19, the J call TRBJ1-5; the match to TRBD1 covers 8 bases. The germline V gene has CDR1 LNHDA and CDR2 SQIVND (reference sequence). The J segment lost 3 bases and the V segment lost 5 bases, leaving 12 bases of the junction unmatched. The CDR3 is 17 residues long. The CDR3 reads CASSGRQGNHLNQPQHF. CDR3 DNA: TGTGCCAGTAGTGGAAGACAGGGGAACCATCTCAATCAGCCCCAGCATTTT.

This rearrangement joins TRBV28 to TRBJ2-3; 7 bases are shared with TRBD1. V shed 6 bases, J shed 2 bases, and the junction held 11 bases outside the gene matches. Germline loops: CDR1 MDHEN, CDR2 SYDVKM. This CDR3 is 16 amino acids long. In nucleotides, the CDR3 is TGTGCCAGCAGCCGAAGGACAGGAGTCTCCACAGATACGCAGTATTTT. It yields the protein CASSRRTGVSTDTQYF.

On this clone itself: Other DNA sequences in the sample encode the same CDR3. The J gene is TRBJ2-7, the V gene TRBV11-2; TRBD1 might be the D (5 bases). Germline values: CDR1 SGHAT, CDR2 FQNNGV. The CDR3 sequence is 12 residues long. The V end was cut by 5 bases, the J end by 3 bases, with 8 bases between. In DNA form, the CDR3 reads TGTGCCAGCAGCCCCGACAGCTACGAGCAGTACTTC. Its translation: CASSPDSYEQYF. The variable domain in full, with the rest retrieved from reference TRBV11-2 and TRBJ2-7, is EAGVAQSPRYKIIEKRQSVAFWCNPISGHATLYWYQQILGQGPKLLIQFQNNGVVDDSQLPKDRFSAERLKGVDSTLKIQPAKLEDSAVYLCASSPDSYEQYFGPGTRLTVT.

This clone has only one observation. J is TRBJ1-3 and V is TRBV7-8; possible D gene TRBD1, 5 bases. Germline CDR1 and CDR2: SGHVS and FQNEAQ. Trimming left V 1 base short and J 1 base short, with 5 bases between. The CDR3 length is 14 residues. CDR3 sequence (DNA): TGTGCCAGCAGCTTAGGGACATCTGGAAACACCATATATTTT. Translated, it gives CASSLGTSGNTIYF.

The genes are TRBV5-4 and TRBJ2-5; the D gene is possibly TRBD2 (5 bases). Germline CDR1 reads SGHNT; CDR2 reads YYREEE (reference sequence). Trimming removed 4 bases at V and 3 bases at J, with 13 bases between. The length of the CDR3 is 14 residues. Written as DNA, the CDR3 is TGTGCCAGCAGCCCAAAGGACGGGGAAGAGACCCAGTACTTC. The encoded protein is CASSPKDGEETQYF. Drawing the rest from reference TRBV5-4 and TRBJ2-5, the complete variable domain is ETGVTQSPTHLIKTRGQQVTLRCSSQSGHNTVSWYQQALGQGPQFIFQYYREEENGRGNFPPRFSGLQFPNYSSELNVNALELDDSALYLCASSPKDGEETQYFGPGTRLLVL.

CDR3 sequence reads: CASRSGAEAFF. Written as DNA, the CDR3 is TGTGCCAGCAGGTCAGGGGCTGAAGCTTTCTTT. The genes are TRBV2 and TRBJ1-1; the D gene is possibly TRBD1 (6 bases). This CDR3 region has 11 residues. From germline, CDR1 is SNHLY and CDR2 FYNNEI. Trimming pared 6 bases from V and 6 bases from J, leaving 8 bases between.

This clone has just one count. Other nucleotide sequences in the sample specify the same CDR3. This chain joins TRBV9 and TRBJ1-1; no reliable D call. Germline CDR1 reads SGDLS; CDR2 reads YYNGEE. Trimming left V 0 bases short and J 2 bases short, with 5 bases between. The CDR3 has 13 residues. DNA for the CDR3: TGTGCCAGCAGCGTAGCAGTAAACACTGAAGCTTTCTTT. This translates into CASSVAVNTEAFF.

The rearrangement joins TRBV12-3 or TRBV12-4 to TRBJ1-1; D uncertain. The CDR3 sequence is 13 residues long. V was pared by 2 bases and J by 4 bases, with 8 bases between. The CDR3 DNA sequence: TGTGCCAGCAGTTTATACTCCGGCACTGAAGCTTTCTTT. Translation gives CASSLYSGTEAFF.

The V gene is TRBV6-2 or TRBV6-3, the J gene TRBJ2-7; 13 nucleotides line up with TRBD2. This CDR3 comprises 15 residues. The germline gives CDR1 MNHEY, CDR2 SVGEGT. The V and J ends lost 2 bases and 6 bases, in that order; junction bases with no gene match: 4. CDR3 sequence: CASSYGTSGIIEQYF. For the CDR3, the DNA is TGTGCCAGCAGTTACGGGACTAGCGGGATCATCGAGCAGTACTTC.

This clone showed up just a few times. This rearrangement joins TRBV7-9 to TRBJ2-2, with 11 bases fitting TRBD1. V lost 6 bases to trimming and J lost 6 bases; unmatched junction nucleotides: 9. CDR1 SEHNR and CDR2 FQNEAQ come from the germline V gene (reference sequence). This CDR3 has 16 residues. The CDR3 DNA reads as TGTGCCAGCAGGCCTGGGACAGGGGGTAGGTCCGGGGAGCTGTTTTTT. This encodes CASRPGTGGRSGELFF.

This clone has only one observation. The V gene is TRBV5-1, the J gene TRBJ1-3; no clear D. The CDR3 extends over 15 amino acids. V gave up 2 bases and J gave up 2 bases, with 11 bases separating them. Germline CDR1 and CDR2: SGHRS and YFSETQ. The DNA of the CDR3 is TGCGCCAGCAGCTTAGCACCTCTTGCTGGAAACACCATATATTTT. The encoded protein is CASSLAPLAGNTIYF.

The chain has TRBV7-3 and TRBJ2-3; TRBD2 agrees at 11 bases. After removal of 0 bases from V and 11 bases from J, the junction contained 10 bases not matched to a gene. The germline V gene encodes CDR1 SGHTA and CDR2 FQGTGA. The CDR3 covers 16 residues. DNA for the CDR3: TGTGCCAGCAGCTTAACCGCGCATAGCGGGGGGGGTGAGCAGTATTTT. Its protein product is CASSLTAHSGGGEQYF. The complete variable domain, with remaining parts taken from reference TRBV7-3 and TRBJ2-3, reads GAGVSQTPSNKVTEKGKYVELRCDPISGHTALYWYRQSLGQGPEFLIYFQGTGAADDSGLPNDRFFAVRPEGSVSTLKIQRTERGDSAVYLCASSLTAHSGGGEQYFGPGTRLTVL.

V usage is TRBV5-5 and J usage is TRBJ2-7, with 8 bases that match TRBD1. V shed 4 bases, J shed 3 bases, and the junction held 9 bases outside the gene matches. Germline loops: CDR1 SGHKS, CDR2 YYEKEE (reference sequence). CDR3 size: 15 residues. This CDR3 reads CASSPKGQVFYEQYF. The CDR3 region has the DNA TGTGCCAGCAGCCCGAAGGGACAGGTCTTCTACGAGCAGTACTTC.

The J gene is TRBJ1-1, the V gene TRBV18; TRBD1 matches at 7 bases. Looked up from germline, CDR1 is KGHSH and CDR2 is LQKENI. CDR3 length: 12 amino acids. V gave up 2 bases and J gave up 7 bases; unmatched junction bases: 1. CDR3 region: CASSPGQDEAFF. CDR3 DNA: TGTGCCAGCTCACCAGGACAGGATGAAGCTTTCTTT.